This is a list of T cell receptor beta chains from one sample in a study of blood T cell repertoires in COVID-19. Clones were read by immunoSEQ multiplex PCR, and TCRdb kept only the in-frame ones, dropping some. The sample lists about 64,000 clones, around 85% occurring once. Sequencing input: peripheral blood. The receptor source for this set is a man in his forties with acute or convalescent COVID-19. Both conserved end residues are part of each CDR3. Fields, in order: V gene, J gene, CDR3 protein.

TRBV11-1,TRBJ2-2,CASSLAGTGLVGELFF
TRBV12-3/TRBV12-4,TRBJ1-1,CATTRKVNTEAFF
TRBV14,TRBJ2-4,CASSRLTGWVQYF
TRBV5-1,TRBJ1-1,CASSPRRGGNNTEAFF
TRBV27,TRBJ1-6,CASRAGRVLNSPLHF
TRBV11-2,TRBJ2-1,CASSSRLAGNEQFF
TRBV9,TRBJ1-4,CASSPSSVQGEKLFF
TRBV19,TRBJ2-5,CASSIDGSGGANEETQYF
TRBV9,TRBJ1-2,CASSMPGQGSYGYTF
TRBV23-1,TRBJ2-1,CASSRGGRGNEQFF
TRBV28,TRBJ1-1,CASTGGGDTEAFF
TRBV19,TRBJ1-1,CASSIRTAMNTEAFF
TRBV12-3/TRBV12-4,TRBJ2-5,CASSGTLGETQYF
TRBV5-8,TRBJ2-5,CASRVTGGQETQYF
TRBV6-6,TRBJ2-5,CASSYSRAGGDQYF
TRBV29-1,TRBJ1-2,CSVTSGTGGGYTF
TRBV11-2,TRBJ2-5,CASSLQWGGLETQYF
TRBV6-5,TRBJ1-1,CASRPSADRKAFF
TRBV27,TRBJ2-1,CASSSASGVYYNEQFF
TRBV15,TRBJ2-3,CATSRGAVAGVQYF
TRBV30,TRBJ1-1,CAWKRRGTEAFF
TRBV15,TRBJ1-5,CATSITPRALGGSNQPQHF
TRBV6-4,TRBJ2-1,CASREIAGGLNEQFF
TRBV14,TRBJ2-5,CASSSGLAVETQYF
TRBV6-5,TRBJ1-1,CASSYRQNTEAFF
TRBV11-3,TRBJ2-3,CASSLQNTQYF
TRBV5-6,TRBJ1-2,CASSSGWSGGDYGYTF
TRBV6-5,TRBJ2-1,CASQGTADYNEQFF
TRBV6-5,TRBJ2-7,CASGQLPEQYF
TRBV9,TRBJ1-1,CASSGTGTEAFF
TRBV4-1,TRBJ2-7,CASSQDPGYRGREEQYF
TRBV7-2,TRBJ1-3,CASRLRDSGNTIYF
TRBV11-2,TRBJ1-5,CASSLDASSGQPQHF
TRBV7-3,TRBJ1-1,CASSLTPVTEAFF
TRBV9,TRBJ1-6,CASSVLPEGNSPLHF
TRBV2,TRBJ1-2,CASREGRSYGYTF
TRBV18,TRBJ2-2,CASSPSTGELFF
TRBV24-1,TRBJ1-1,CATSDFEDYMNTEAFF
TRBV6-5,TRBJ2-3,CASSYSSGGTDTQYF
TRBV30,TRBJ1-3,CAWGQGLKAGNTIYF
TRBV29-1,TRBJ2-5,CSVKMTGYGETQYF
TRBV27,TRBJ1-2,CASSALGQVGYGYTF
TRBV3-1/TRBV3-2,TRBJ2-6,CASSQTTDGQPSGANVLTF
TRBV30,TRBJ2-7,CAWSAPGWGRGVEQYF
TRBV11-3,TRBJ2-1,CARRGRGAYNEQFF
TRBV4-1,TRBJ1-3,CASSLTSGDTIYF
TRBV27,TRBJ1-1,CASSLRRQGQAFF
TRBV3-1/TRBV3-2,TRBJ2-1,CASSLLAGAGNEQFF
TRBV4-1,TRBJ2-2,CASSRQTGYNPGELFF